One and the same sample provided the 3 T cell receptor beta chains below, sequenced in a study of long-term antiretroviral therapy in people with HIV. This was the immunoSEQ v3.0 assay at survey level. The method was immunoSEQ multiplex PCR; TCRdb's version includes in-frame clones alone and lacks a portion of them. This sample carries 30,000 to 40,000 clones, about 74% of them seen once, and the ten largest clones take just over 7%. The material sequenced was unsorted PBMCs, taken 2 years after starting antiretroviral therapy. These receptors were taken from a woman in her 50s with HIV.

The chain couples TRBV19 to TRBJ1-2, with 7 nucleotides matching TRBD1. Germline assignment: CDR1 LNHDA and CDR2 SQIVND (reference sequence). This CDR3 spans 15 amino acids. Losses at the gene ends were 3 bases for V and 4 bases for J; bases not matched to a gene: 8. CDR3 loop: CASSMATGAVYGYTF. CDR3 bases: TGTGCCAGTAGTATGGCCACAGGGGCCGTCTATGGCTACACCTTC. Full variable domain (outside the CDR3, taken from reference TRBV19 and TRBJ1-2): DGGITQSPKYLFRKEGQNVTLSCEQNLNHDAMYWYRQDPGQGLRLIYYSQIVNDFQKGDIAEGYSVSREKKESFPLTVTSAQKNPTAFYLCASSMATGAVYGYTFGSGTRLTVV.

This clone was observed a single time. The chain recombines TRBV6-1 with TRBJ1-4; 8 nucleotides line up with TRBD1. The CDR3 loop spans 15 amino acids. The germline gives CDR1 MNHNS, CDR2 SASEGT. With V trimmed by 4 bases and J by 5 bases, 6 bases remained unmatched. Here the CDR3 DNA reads TGTGCCAGCAGTGGTCGGACAGGGAAGAATGAAAAACTGTTTTTT. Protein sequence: CASSGRTGKNEKLFF.

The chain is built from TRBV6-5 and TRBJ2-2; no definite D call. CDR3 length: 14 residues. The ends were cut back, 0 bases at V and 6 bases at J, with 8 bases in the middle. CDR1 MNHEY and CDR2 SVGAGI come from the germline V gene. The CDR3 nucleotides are TGTGCCAGCAGTTACTCGATCATCCCCGGGGAGCTGTTTTTT. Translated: CASSYSIIPGELFF.